This T cell receptor (beta chain) was observed in a study of blood T cell repertoires in COVID-19. As for the study in general: Collection of acute and convalescent COVID-19 samples took place in the United States, Italy and Spain. Sources were T cells, B-cell-depleted T cells, or PBMCs; the material itself was cDNA or gDNA.

In the study's own analysis: Amplification with reference gene primers provided the estimates of nucleated cell counts. TCRdb's table, derived via immunoSEQ multiplex PCR, lists solely in-frame clones and lacks some. V and J calls and clone size are those listed in that table; D and trimming were worked out from the DNA. The data show almost 200,000 clones, with approximately 87% seen just once and 0.6% to 0.9% held by the top ten. The sequence was collected from a woman aged 70-85 years with acute or convalescent COVID-19. Sequencing was performed on peripheral blood.

The CDR3 bases are TGTGCCAGCAGCTTCGGGAGCTCCTATAATTCACCCCTCCACTTT. This gives the protein CASSFGSSYNSPLHF. The chain employs TRBV5-4 and TRBJ1-6; D call uncertain. The length of the CDR3 is 15 residues. Trimming cost V 2 bases and J 0 bases, with 6 bases left between them. Germline CDR1 is SGHNT and CDR2 is YYREEE (reference sequence).